This T cell receptor beta chain was obtained from a study of blood T cell repertoires in COVID-19. Produced via immunoSEQ multiplex PCR; TCRdb's table is partial and in-frame only. The repertoire has 250,000 to 350,000 clones, 89% of them found once; the top ten carry around 12%. CDR3 length: 15 amino acids. Trimming stripped 2 bases from V and 3 bases from J, with 13 bases between. The germline V gene has CDR1 MDHEN and CDR2 SYDVKM. The origin of this receptor is a woman aged 55-70 years with acute or convalescent COVID-19. V and J are TRBV28 and TRBJ1-2; tentatively, D is TRBD1 (5 bases). The sample was peripheral blood. CDR3 in amino acids: CASSLPREVHYGYTF. The CDR3 DNA reads as TGTGCCAGCAGTTTACCCAGGGAGGTGCACTATGGCTACACCTTC.